These T cell receptor beta chains were read from a single sample in a study of blood T cell repertoires in COVID-19. Profiled with immunoSEQ multiplex PCR; TCRdb holds only in-frame clones, not every one. The data show about 210,000 clones, about 88% seen once. Sequenced material: PBMCs or T cells enriched from blood (not recorded which). The receptors derive from a middle-aged woman in a cohort exposed to, infected with or recovered from COVID-19 (not recorded which). CDR3s include the opening cysteine and the closing phenylalanine or tryptophan. Fields, in order: V gene, J gene, clone size, D gene, CDR3 DNA, CDR3 protein. The D gene is left open where the match is weak. Not every row has a clone size; where given, it reads once, few, many or a size class.

V: TRBV12-3/TRBV12-4; J: TRBJ1-4; size: .; D: .; DNA: TGTGCCAGCAGTATCAGGGTGAGGGAAAAACTGTTTTTT; CDR3: CASSIRVREKLFF
V: TRBV27; J: TRBJ2-7; size: .; D: .; DNA: TGTGCCAGCAGTAAGGCGGGACAGCTCTACGAGCAGTACTTC; CDR3: CASSKAGQLYEQYF
V: TRBV7-9; J: TRBJ2-7; size: .; D: TRBD2; DNA: TGTGCCAGCAGGGGCGGGACTACATACGAGCAGTACTTC; CDR3: CASRGGTTYEQYF
V: TRBV14; J: TRBJ2-2; size: .; D: .; DNA: TGTGCCAGCAGCTCCCGAACACGTCAGAACACCGGGGAGCTGTTTTTT; CDR3: CASSSRTRQNTGELFF
V: TRBV24-1; J: TRBJ1-1; size: once; D: .; DNA: TGTGCCACCAGTGATGCCCACCGTTCCGGGAGGACTGAAGCTTTCTTT; CDR3: CATSDAHRSGRTEAFF
V: TRBV6-5; J: TRBJ2-7; size: .; D: .; DNA: TGTGCCAGCAGCAGACAGGGCGGGATAACCTACGAGCAGTACTTC; CDR3: CASSRQGGITYEQYF
V: TRBV28; J: TRBJ1-3; size: .; D: .; DNA: TGTGCCAGCAGCGCCCCGGGAGACGACGGAGGGCGGAACACCATATATTTT; CDR3: CASSAPGDDGGRNTIYF
V: TRBV30; J: TRBJ2-7; size: .; D: .; DNA: TGTGCCTGGGGGAGCTTAACCCGGGAGACCCACTACGAGCAGTACTTC; CDR3: CAWGSLTRETHYEQYF
V: TRBV2; J: TRBJ1-5; size: .; D: TRBD1; DNA: TGTGCCAGCTATGACAGGGGCGGGAATCAGCCCCAGCATTTT; CDR3: CASYDRGGNQPQHF
V: TRBV7-2; J: TRBJ2-1; size: .; D: .; DNA: TGTGCCAGCAGCCAAAGGGGGAGTAATGAGCAGTTCTTC; CDR3: CASSQRGSNEQFF
V: TRBV6-2/TRBV6-3; J: TRBJ2-1; size: .; D: .; DNA: TGTGCCAGCAGTCCAGGCCCGAGCTCCTACAATGAGCAGTTCTTC; CDR3: CASSPGPSSYNEQFF
V: TRBV27; J: TRBJ2-7; size: once; D: TRBD2; DNA: TGTGCCAGCAGTTTAAGAGGACTAGCGGGGGCCTACGAGCAGTACTTC; CDR3: CASSLRGLAGAYEQYF
V: TRBV6-1; J: TRBJ1-4; size: .; D: .; DNA: TGTGCCAGCAGTGAAGTCTCTGCAACTAATGAAAAACTGTTTTTT; CDR3: CASSEVSATNEKLFF